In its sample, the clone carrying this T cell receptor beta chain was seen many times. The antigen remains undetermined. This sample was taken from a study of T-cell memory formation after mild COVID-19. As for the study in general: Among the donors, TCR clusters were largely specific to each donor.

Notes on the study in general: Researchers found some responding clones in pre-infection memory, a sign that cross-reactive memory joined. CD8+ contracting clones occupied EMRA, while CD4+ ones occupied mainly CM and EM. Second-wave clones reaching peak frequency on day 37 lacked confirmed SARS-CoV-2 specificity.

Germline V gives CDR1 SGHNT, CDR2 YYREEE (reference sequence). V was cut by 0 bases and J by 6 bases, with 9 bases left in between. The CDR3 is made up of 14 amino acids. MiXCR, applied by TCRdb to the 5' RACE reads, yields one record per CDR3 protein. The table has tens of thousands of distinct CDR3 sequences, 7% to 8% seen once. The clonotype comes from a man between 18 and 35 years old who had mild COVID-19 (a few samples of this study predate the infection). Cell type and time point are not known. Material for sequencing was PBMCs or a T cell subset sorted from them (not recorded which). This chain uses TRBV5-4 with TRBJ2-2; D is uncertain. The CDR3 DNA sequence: TGTGCCAGCAGCTTGGGTGTCAGCGCCGGGGAGCTGTTTTTT. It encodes CASSLGVSAGELFF. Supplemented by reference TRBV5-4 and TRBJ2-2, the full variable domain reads ETGVTQSPTHLIKTRGQQVTLRCSSQSGHNTVSWYQQALGQGPQFIFQYYREEENGRGNFPPRFSGLQFPNYSSELNVNALELDDSALYLCASSLGVSAGELFFGEGSRLTVL.